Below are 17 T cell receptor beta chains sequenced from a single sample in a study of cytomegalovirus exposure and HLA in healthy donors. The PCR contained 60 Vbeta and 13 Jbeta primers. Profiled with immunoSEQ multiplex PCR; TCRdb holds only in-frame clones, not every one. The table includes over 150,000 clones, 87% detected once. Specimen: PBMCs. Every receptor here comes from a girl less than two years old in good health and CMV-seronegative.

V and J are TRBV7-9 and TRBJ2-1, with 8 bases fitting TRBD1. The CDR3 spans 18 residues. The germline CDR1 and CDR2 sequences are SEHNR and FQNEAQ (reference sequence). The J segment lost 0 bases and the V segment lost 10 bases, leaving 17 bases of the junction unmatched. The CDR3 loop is CATSRQGSSLSSYNEQFF. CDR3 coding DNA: TGTGCCACCTCGCGACAGGGGAGCTCCTTGAGCTCCTACAATGAGCAGTTCTTC.

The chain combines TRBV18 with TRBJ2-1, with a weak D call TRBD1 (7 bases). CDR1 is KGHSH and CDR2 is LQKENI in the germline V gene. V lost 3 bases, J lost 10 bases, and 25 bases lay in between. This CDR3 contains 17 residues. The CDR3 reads CASSPLPTGRFGGEQFF. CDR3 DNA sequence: TGTGCCAGCTCACCTCTTCCGACAGGGAGGTTTGGGGGGGAGCAGTTCTTC.

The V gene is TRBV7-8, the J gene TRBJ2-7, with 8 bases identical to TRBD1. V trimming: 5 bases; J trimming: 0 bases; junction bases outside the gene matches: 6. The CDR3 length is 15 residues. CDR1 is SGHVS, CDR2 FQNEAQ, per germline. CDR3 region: CASSPDRALSYEQYF. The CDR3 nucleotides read TGTGCCAGCAGCCCGGACAGGGCCCTCTCCTACGAGCAGTACTTC.

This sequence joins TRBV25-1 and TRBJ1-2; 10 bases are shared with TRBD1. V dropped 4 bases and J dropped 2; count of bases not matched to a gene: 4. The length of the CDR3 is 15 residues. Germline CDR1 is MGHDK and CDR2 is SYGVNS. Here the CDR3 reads CASSVPGQGNYGYTF. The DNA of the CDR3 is TGTGCCAGCAGTGTCCCGGGACAGGGGAACTATGGCTACACCTTC.

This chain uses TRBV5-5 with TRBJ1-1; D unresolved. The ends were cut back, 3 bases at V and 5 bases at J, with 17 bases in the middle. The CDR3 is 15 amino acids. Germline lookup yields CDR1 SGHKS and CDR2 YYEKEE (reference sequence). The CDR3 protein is CASSSIRVLLTEAFF. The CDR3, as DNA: TGTGCCAGCAGCTCTATCCGGGTTTTACTAACTGAAGCTTTCTTT.

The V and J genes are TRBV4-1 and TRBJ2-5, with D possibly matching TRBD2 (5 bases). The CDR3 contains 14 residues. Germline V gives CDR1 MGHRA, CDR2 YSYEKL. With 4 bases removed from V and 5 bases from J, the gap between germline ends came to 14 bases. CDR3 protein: CASSRKLGGETQYF. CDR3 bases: TGCGCCAGCAGCCGAAAACTAGGCGGGGAGACCCAGTACTTC.

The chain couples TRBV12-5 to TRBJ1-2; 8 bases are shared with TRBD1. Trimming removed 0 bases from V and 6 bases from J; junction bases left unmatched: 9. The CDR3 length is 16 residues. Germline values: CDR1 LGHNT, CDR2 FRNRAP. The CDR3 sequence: CASGLVVSEQGDGYTF. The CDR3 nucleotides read TGTGCTAGTGGTTTGGTAGTTTCAGAACAGGGGGATGGCTACACCTTC.

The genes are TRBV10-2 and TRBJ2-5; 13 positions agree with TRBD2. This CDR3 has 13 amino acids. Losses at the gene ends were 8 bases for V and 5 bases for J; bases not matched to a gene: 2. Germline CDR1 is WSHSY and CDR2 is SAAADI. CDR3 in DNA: TGCGCCAGCGGACTAGCGGGGGTGGAGACCCAGTACTTC. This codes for CASGLAGVETQYF.

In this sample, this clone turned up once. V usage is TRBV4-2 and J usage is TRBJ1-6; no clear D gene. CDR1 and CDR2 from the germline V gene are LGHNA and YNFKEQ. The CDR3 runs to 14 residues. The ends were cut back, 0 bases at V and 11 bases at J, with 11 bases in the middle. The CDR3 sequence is CASSQESRETPLHF. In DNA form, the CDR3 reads TGTGCCAGCAGCCAAGAGTCGCGGGAAACACCCCTCCACTTT.

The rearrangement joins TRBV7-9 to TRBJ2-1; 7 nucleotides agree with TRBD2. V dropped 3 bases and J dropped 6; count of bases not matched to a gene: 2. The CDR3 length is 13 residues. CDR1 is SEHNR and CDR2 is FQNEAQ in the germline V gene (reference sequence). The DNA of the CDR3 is TGTGCCAGCAGCTTTGGGACTATCAATGAGCAGTTCTTC. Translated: CASSFGTINEQFF.

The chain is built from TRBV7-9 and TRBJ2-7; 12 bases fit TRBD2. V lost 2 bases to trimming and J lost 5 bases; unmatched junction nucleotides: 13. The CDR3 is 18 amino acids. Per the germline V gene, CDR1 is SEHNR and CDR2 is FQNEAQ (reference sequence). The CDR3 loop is CASSLWGQGTSGFNEQYF. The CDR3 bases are TGTGCCAGCAGCTTATGGGGACAGGGGACTAGCGGGTTCAACGAGCAGTACTTC.

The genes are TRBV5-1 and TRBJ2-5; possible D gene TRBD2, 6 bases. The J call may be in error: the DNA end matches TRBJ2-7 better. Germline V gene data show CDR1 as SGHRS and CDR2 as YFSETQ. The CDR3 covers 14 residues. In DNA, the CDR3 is TGCGCCAGCAGGGGGGGTTCGAGACGGGGCGAGCAGTACTTC. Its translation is CASRGGSRRGEQYF.

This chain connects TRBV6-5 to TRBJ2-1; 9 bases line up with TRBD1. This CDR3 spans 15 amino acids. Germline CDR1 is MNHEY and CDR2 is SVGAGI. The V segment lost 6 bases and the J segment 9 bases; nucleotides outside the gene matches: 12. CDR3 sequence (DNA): TGTGCCAGCAGCCTCATGGACAGGGGTTCAGGTGAGCAGTTCTTC. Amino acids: CASSLMDRGSGEQFF.

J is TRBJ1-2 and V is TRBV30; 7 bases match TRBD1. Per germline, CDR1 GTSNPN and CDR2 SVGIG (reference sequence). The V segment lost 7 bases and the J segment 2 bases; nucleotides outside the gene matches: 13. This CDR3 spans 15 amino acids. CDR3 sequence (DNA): TGTGCCTCCGCTTGGGCGGGACAGCGAAACTATGGCTACACCTTC. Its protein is CASAWAGQRNYGYTF.

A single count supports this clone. CDR3 nucleotides: TGTGCCTGGACCCCAGGTACCTACGAGCAGTACTTC. Residues: CAWTPGTYEQYF. The V call is TRBV30, the J call TRBJ2-7; D ambiguous. Deletions cut 4 bases from V and 2 bases from J, with 9 bases between. The germline CDR1 and CDR2 sequences are GTSNPN and SVGIG (reference sequence). The length of the CDR3 is 12 residues.

This chain's CDR3 is CASMLKTAQETQYF. The CDR3 bases are TGTGCCAGCATGTTGAAAACAGCTCAAGAGACCCAGTACTTC. This chain joins TRBV11-2 and TRBJ2-5; D not resolved. The germline CDR1 and CDR2 sequences are SGHAT and FQNNGV. This CDR3 comprises 14 residues. V lost 7 bases and J lost 2, with 14 bases in between.

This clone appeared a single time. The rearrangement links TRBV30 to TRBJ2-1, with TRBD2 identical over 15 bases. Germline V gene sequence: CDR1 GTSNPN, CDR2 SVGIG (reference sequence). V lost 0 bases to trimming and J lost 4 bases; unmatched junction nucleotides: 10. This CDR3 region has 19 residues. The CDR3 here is CAWSVRGTSGRYDYNEQFF. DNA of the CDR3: TGTGCCTGGAGTGTACGGGGGACTAGCGGGAGGTACGATTACAATGAGCAGTTCTTC.